These 27 T cell receptor beta chains were sequenced from one sample in a study of a mutant IDH1 vaccine in newly diagnosed glioma. Antigen specificity for these receptors is unknown. Time point reported: week 11, during vaccination. Vaccination comprised doses that each held 300 ug of mutant IDH1 20-mer peptide, plus topical imiquimod. Profiling relied on immunoSEQ multiplex PCR, and the TCRdb table lists in-frame clones only, not all of them. This sample has 95,000 to 120,000 clones, with roughly 90% found just once. Here the sequenced sample was PBMCs, taken from a glioma patient whose treatment included an IDH1 peptide vaccine. All receptors come from a woman aged 45 to 65 with glioma.

The rearrangement links TRBV9 to TRBJ2-5; TRBD2 is a possible D gene (6 bases). From germline, CDR1 is SGDLS and CDR2 YYNGEE. The CDR3 spans 16 residues. Trimming shortened V by 2 bases and J by 0 bases, and 14 bases separated the two germline ends. CDR3 sequence (DNA): TGTGCCAGCAGCGTCGCGGGACTTCTTTACCAAGAGACCCAGTACTTC. Translation: CASSVAGLLYQETQYF.

V and J are TRBV7-2 and TRBJ2-1; 9 nucleotides line up with TRBD2. The J segment lost 9 bases and the V segment lost 4 bases, leaving 10 bases of the junction unmatched. This CDR3 spans 15 amino acids. CDR1 is SGHTA, CDR2 FQGNSA, per germline. The CDR3 nucleotides are TGTGCCAGCAGCTGGTTAGCGGGAGAAACGGGTGAGCAGTTCTTC. It is translated as CASSWLAGETGEQFF.

This chain connects TRBV4-1 to TRBJ1-5, with 9 positions matching TRBD1. Trimming removed 1 base from V and 4 bases from J; junction bases left unmatched: 5. CDR1 MGHRA and CDR2 YSYEKL come from the germline V gene. The CDR3 loop spans 16 amino acids. For the CDR3, the DNA is TGCGCCAGCAGCCAAGGCTTGGGACAGGGAAATCAGCCCCAGCATTTT. Translating gives CASSQGLGQGNQPQHF.

The chain carries TRBV21-1 and TRBJ2-2. TRBV21-1 is described as a pseudogene. This CDR3 region has 18 residues. CDR3 DNA sequence: TGTGCCAGCAGCAAAAGCCACCGACAGGCGGGAAACACCGGGGAGCTGTTTTTT. This encodes CASSKSHRQAGNTGELFF.

J is TRBJ2-7 and V is TRBV19; D could derive from TRBD1 or TRBD2 (6 bases each). CDR3 length: 15 amino acids. Trimming took 4 bases from V and 5 from J, leaving 18 bases between them. The germline gives CDR1 LNHDA, CDR2 SQIVND (reference sequence). The chain's CDR3 is CASSTPGGGGHEQYF. CDR3 in DNA: TGTGCCAGTAGTACCCCCGGAGGGGGAGGCCACGAGCAGTACTTC. Complete variable domain (other parts from reference TRBV19 and TRBJ2-7): DGGITQSPKYLFRKEGQNVTLSCEQNLNHDAMYWYRQDPGQGLRLIYYSQIVNDFQKGDIAEGYSVSREKKESFPLTVTSAQKNPTAFYLCASSTPGGGGHEQYFGPGTRLTVT.

A remark on this clone: An end of the junction does not agree with germline; a read error may underlie this. The CDR3 nucleotides are TGTGCTAGCAGCTTAACGAGTGGAACTCAAGAGACCCAGTACTTC. This gives the protein CASSLTSGTQETQYF. This chain links TRBV7-7 with TRBJ2-5; no reliable D call. From germline, CDR1 is SSHAT and CDR2 FNYEAQ (reference sequence). The CDR3 runs 15 residues.

The V and J genes are TRBV6-5 and TRBJ2-7; D uncertain. The V gene lost 5 bases and the J gene lost 0 bases, with 8 bases spanning the gap. The germline V gene has CDR1 MNHEY and CDR2 SVGAGI. The CDR3 covers 13 residues. CDR3 nucleotides: TGTGCCAGCAGTCCCGGCGTCTCCTACGAGCAGTACTTC. Translating gives CASSPGVSYEQYF.

This chain links TRBV5-4 with TRBJ2-7; 7 bases line up with TRBD2. Germline V gives CDR1 SGHNT, CDR2 YYREEE (reference sequence). CDR3 length equals 14 residues. Trimming removed 0 bases from V and 0 bases from J; junction bases left unmatched: 0. CDR3 sequence reads: CASSLGGSSYEQYF. CDR3 DNA: TGTGCCAGCAGCTTGGGCGGGAGCTCCTACGAGCAGTACTTC.

The table lists this clone with a count of one. The chain carries TRBV27 and TRBJ1-5; D not certain. Per the germline V gene, CDR1 is MNHEY and CDR2 is SMNVEV (reference sequence). Trimming removed 2 bases at V and 1 base at J, with 9 bases between. The CDR3 runs to 15 residues. The CDR3: CASSLRQRSNQPQHF. CDR3 in DNA: TGTGCCAGCAGTTTACGCCAGAGGAGCAATCAGCCCCAGCATTTT.

This clone showed up just once. The CDR3 nucleotides read TGTGCCATCAGTGATCCGCAGGGGATTCCCTACAATGAGCAGTTCTTC. Translation: CAISDPQGIPYNEQFF. This rearrangement joins TRBV10-3 to TRBJ2-1, with D tentatively TRBD1 (6 bases). This CDR3 contains 16 residues. With 3 bases removed from V and 2 bases from J, the gap between germline ends came to 14 bases. Looked up from germline, CDR1 is ENHRY and CDR2 is SYGVKD.

The chain has TRBV15 and TRBJ2-7; D is possibly TRBD1 or TRBD2 (7 bases each). Trimming pared 1 base from V and 5 bases from J, leaving 15 bases between. Germline V CDR1 and CDR2: LNHNV, YYDKDF (reference sequence). The CDR3 has 15 amino acids. CDR3 nucleotide sequence: TGTGCCACCAGCAGAGGGGAGGGGGCGTCGGACGAGCAGTACTTC. The encoded protein is CATSRGEGASDEQYF.

The rearrangement links TRBV7-9 to TRBJ2-4; TRBD2 is a possible D gene (6 bases). This CDR3 comprises 11 residues. V lost 8 bases and J lost 8, with 10 bases in between. The germline gives CDR1 SEHNR, CDR2 FQNEAQ (reference sequence). The CDR3 spells CASLGEDIQYF. DNA of the CDR3: TGTGCCAGCCTTGGGGAGGACATTCAGTACTTC.

This chain joins TRBV5-4 and TRBJ2-5; 9 bases agree with TRBD1. The germline V gene encodes CDR1 SGHNT and CDR2 YYREEE (reference sequence). V was pared by 3 bases and J by 5 bases, with 2 bases of the junction left unmatched. CDR3 length: 13 residues. The CDR3 coding sequence is TGTGCCAGCAGCTCTGGGACAGGGGAGACCCAGTACTTC. Encoded protein: CASSSGTGETQYF.

The chain links TRBV28 to TRBJ2-5; the D gene is possibly TRBD2 (6 bases). The J call is uncertain, as TRBJ2-7 better fits the DNA end. The CDR3 extends over 14 amino acids. Germline V gene lookup returns CDR1 MDHEN and CDR2 SYDVKM. The CDR3 spells CASSLLGGSYEQYF. CDR3 coding DNA: TGTGCCAGCAGTTTATTGGGGGGCTCCTACGAGCAGTACTTC.

The chain is built from TRBV28 and TRBJ1-5, with D maybe TRBD1 (5 bases). Per germline, CDR1 MDHEN and CDR2 SYDVKM. CDR3 size: 14 residues. The germline V and J ends were trimmed by 5 bases and 9 bases, with 17 bases remaining between them. CDR3 nucleotide sequence: TGTGCCAGCAGTCCCCCCCCAGGGCTACGGCCCCAGCATTTT. Translating it yields CASSPPPGLRPQHF.

The V gene is TRBV5-3, the J gene TRBJ2-1; 7 bases match TRBD2. TRBV5-3 is flagged as an ORF with uncertain function. The CDR3 covers 16 residues. Germline trimming cut 3 bases from V and 5 bases from J; bases unmatched to any gene: 11. The CDR3 here is CARSSFGGSTHNEQFF. As DNA, the CDR3 is TGTGCCAGAAGCTCTTTCGGCGGGAGCACCCACAATGAGCAGTTCTTC.

The rearrangement joins TRBV2 to TRBJ2-7, with 10 nucleotides matching TRBD1. Per germline, CDR1 SNHLY and CDR2 FYNNEI. With 6 bases clipped from V and 7 bases from J, the junction kept 15 bases outside the gene matches. The CDR3 consists of 16 residues. DNA for the CDR3: TGTGCCAGCAGACCCGTCCGGACAGGGGGGCGGAAGGAGCAGTACTTC. Residues: CASRPVRTGGRKEQYF.

The chain is built from TRBV6-1 and TRBJ1-1, with 10 nucleotides matching TRBD1. This CDR3 is built from 13 residues. Germline CDR1 MNHNS, CDR2 SASEGT. J was trimmed by 6 bases and V by 11 bases; bases with no gene match: 9. Here the CDR3 reads CAGRQGARAEAFF. CDR3 nucleotide sequence: TGTGCCGGAAGACAGGGGGCGAGGGCTGAAGCTTTCTTT.

On this clone: The same CDR3 arises from other DNA sequences in this sample as well. This chain uses TRBV29-1 with TRBJ2-3; D gene unclear. The CDR3 sequence is 13 residues long. Germline assignment: CDR1 SQVTM and CDR2 ANQGSEA. Trimming cost V 1 base and J 1 base, with 6 bases left between them. DNA of the CDR3: TGCAGCGTTGAAGTAGGCCGCACAGATACGCAGTATTTT. Its protein is CSVEVGRTDTQYF.

This chain uses TRBV28 with TRBJ1-1; D unresolved. This CDR3 comprises 13 residues. The V gene lost 7 bases and the J gene lost 3 bases, with 12 bases spanning the gap. Germline V gene data show CDR1 as MDHEN and CDR2 as SYDVKM. Here the CDR3 reads CASTPRSDTEAFF. In nucleotides, the CDR3 is TGTGCCAGCACCCCGAGGTCGGACACTGAAGCTTTCTTT.

V usage is TRBV30 and J usage is TRBJ1-1, with no clear D. Trimming removed 3 bases from V and 1 base from J, with 6 bases in between. CDR3 length: 12 residues. Germline CDR1 is GTSNPN and CDR2 is SVGIG (reference sequence). The CDR3 coding sequence is TGTGCCTGGAGAGGGCAGAACACTGAAGCTTTCTTT. It specifies CAWRGQNTEAFF.

This chain joins TRBV11-1 and TRBJ2-3; 7 positions agree with TRBD1. Trimming cost V 3 bases and J 1 base; bases outside gene matches: 7. The CDR3 spans 16 residues. Germline CDR1 SGHAT, CDR2 FQDESV (reference sequence). CDR3 sequence reads: CASSFGDSARTDTQYF. Written as DNA, the CDR3 is TGTGCCAGCAGCTTCGGGGACAGCGCCCGCACAGATACGCAGTATTTT.

The chain recombines TRBV2 with TRBJ2-7; D not resolved. The V gene lost 7 bases and the J gene lost 3 bases, with 10 bases spanning the gap. Germline lookup yields CDR1 SNHLY and CDR2 FYNNEI. The CDR3 extends over 12 amino acids. CDR3 DNA: TGTGCCAGCACATTGCGGTTCTACGAGCAGTACTTC. This sequence encodes CASTLRFYEQYF.

This sequence joins TRBV5-4 and TRBJ2-1; D gene unclear. Between the trimmed V and J ends, which lost 0 bases and 8 bases, there was a span of 6 bases. The CDR3 runs to 12 residues. The V gene's germline CDR1 is SGHNT and CDR2 YYREEE (reference sequence). The CDR3 DNA is TGTGCCAGCAGCTTGGTAGATTATGAGCAGTTCTTC. The encoded protein is CASSLVDYEQFF.

This clone appeared a single time. The chain recombines TRBV2 with TRBJ2-1, with 8 bases lining up with TRBD2. The V and J ends lost 7 bases and 2 bases, in that order; junction bases with no gene match: 7. Looked up from germline, CDR1 is SNHLY and CDR2 is FYNNEI. The CDR3 totals 15 residues. The CDR3 loop reads CASTETGGTYNEQFF. The CDR3 DNA is TGTGCCAGCACGGAAACGGGAGGGACCTACAATGAGCAGTTCTTC.

This chain connects TRBV7-8 to TRBJ2-7; D is perhaps TRBD1 (6 bases). The length of the CDR3 is 14 residues. The germline V and J ends were trimmed by 6 bases and 9 bases, with 21 bases remaining between them. Germline V gives CDR1 SGHVS, CDR2 FQNEAQ. CDR3 region: CASSVTTGPWGQYF. CDR3 DNA: TGTGCCAGCAGTGTTACCACAGGGCCCTGGGGGCAGTACTTC.

This clone was recorded once. This chain connects TRBV19 to TRBJ2-7; no clear D gene. The germline V gene encodes CDR1 LNHDA and CDR2 SQIVND (reference sequence). This CDR3 spans 15 amino acids. V was trimmed by 3 bases and J by 2 bases, leaving 14 bases between them. The CDR3 is CASSMGSGTTYEQYF. The CDR3 DNA sequence: TGTGCCAGTAGTATGGGGTCGGGCACCACCTACGAGCAGTACTTC.